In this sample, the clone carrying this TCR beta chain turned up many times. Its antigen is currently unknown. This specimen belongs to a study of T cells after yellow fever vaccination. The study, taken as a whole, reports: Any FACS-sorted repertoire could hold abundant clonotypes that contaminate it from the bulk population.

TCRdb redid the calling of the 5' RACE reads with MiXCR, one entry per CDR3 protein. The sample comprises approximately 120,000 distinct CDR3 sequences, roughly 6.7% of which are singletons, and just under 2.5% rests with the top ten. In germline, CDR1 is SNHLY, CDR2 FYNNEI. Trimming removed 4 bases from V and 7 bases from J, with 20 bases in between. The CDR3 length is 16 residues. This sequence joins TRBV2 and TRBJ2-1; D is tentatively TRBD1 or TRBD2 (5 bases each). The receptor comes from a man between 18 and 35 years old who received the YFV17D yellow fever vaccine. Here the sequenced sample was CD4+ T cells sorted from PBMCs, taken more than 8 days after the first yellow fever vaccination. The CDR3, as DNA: TGTGCCAGCAGTGGCTCCGGGACCCCGGTCGGGAATGAGCAGTTCTTC. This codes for CASSGSGTPVGNEQFF.